The rows below give T cell receptor beta chains drawn from one sample of a study of PD-L1 blockade in urothelial cancer. Clones were read by immunoSEQ multiplex PCR, and TCRdb kept only the in-frame ones, dropping some. The sample records approximately 51,000 clones, around 83% being singletons. Sequencing was performed on PBMCs, taken around atezolizumab (anti-PD-L1) treatment. These receptors were obtained from a man aged 55 to 70 with urothelial cancer. Each CDR3 is given with its conserved first and last residue. Each record gives: clone size, V gene, J gene, D gene, CDR3 protein, CDR3 DNA. A D gene is named only where the DNA matches it firmly. Size is stated for part of the rows, as once, few or many counts, or as a class when the clone is expanded.

>.|TRBV25-1|TRBJ2-2|.
CASRTENTGELFF
TGTGCCAGCAGGACAGAGAACACCGGGGAGCTGTTTTTT
>.|TRBV7-9|TRBJ1-1|TRBD1
CASSYRGDTEAFF
TGTGCCAGCAGCTACAGGGGGGACACTGAAGCTTTCTTT
>.|TRBV7-8|TRBJ2-3|.
CASSRTGIDTDTQYF
TGTGCCAGCAGTAGGACGGGGATTGACACAGATACGCAGTATTTT
>.|TRBV19|TRBJ2-3|TRBD2
CASSIAPLAGPPGGTQYF
TGTGCCAGTAGTATAGCCCCACTAGCGGGGCCCCCGGGTGGTACGCAGTATTTT
>.|TRBV6-5|TRBJ1-1|.
CASSYQWEGNTEAFF
TGTGCCAGCAGTTATCAGTGGGAGGGGAACACTGAAGCTTTCTTT
>.|TRBV27|TRBJ1-2|TRBD1
CASRTTGGNYGYTF
TGTGCCAGCAGGACAACAGGGGGCAACTATGGCTACACCTTC
>.|TRBV6-5|TRBJ2-5|TRBD1
CASSYYRGETQYF
TGTGCCAGCAGTTATTACAGGGGAGAGACCCAGTACTTC
>few|TRBV4-3|TRBJ2-7|TRBD2
CASSQDPGGYEQYF
TGCGCCAGCAGCCAGGACCCGGGGGGGTACGAGCAGTACTTC
>.|TRBV30|TRBJ1-6|.
CAWRVGGSPLHF
TGTGCCTGGAGAGTAGGCGGGTCACCCCTCCACTTT
>.|TRBV6-5|TRBJ1-2|TRBD1
CASSYQGQGYGYTF
TGTGCCAGCAGTTACCAAGGACAGGGGTATGGCTACACCTTC
>.|TRBV29-1|TRBJ1-1|TRBD1
CSVGPGQLNTEAFF
TGCAGCGTTGGCCCGGGACAGTTGAACACTGAAGCTTTCTTT
>.|TRBV11-1|TRBJ2-7|.
CASSTQGVEQYF
TGTGCCAGCAGCACGCAGGGTGTGGAGCAGTACTTC
>.|TRBV30|TRBJ2-7|.
CAWSVTGTSYEQYF
TGTGCCTGGAGTGTAACAGGAACTTCCTACGAGCAGTACTTC
>.|TRBV5-1|TRBJ2-1|.
CASSLSLYNEQFF
TGCGCCAGCAGCTTGTCCCTATACAATGAGCAGTTCTTC
>.|TRBV25-1|TRBJ1-2|.
CASSEGLVRGGYGYTF
TGTGCCAGCAGTGAAGGGCTTGTTCGGGGTGGCTATGGCTACACCTTC
>.|TRBV5-1|TRBJ1-4|TRBD1
CASTATGVGNEKLFF
TGCGCCAGCACCGCCACAGGGGTGGGTAATGAAAAACTGTTTTTT
>few|TRBV5-1|TRBJ1-2|.
CASSLMDSSYGYTF
TGCGCCAGCAGCTTAATGGACAGTTCCTATGGCTACACCTTC
>.|TRBV4-1|TRBJ1-3|.
CASSQLGGSGNTIYF
TGCGCCAGCAGCCAATTGGGGGGCTCTGGAAACACCATATATTTT
>.|TRBV7-2|TRBJ2-2|TRBD2
CASSSQGLVGELFF
TGTGCCAGCAGCTCCCAGGGACTAGTGGGGGAGCTGTTTTTT
>.|TRBV2|TRBJ1-1|.
CASRGSLMNTEAFF
TGTGCCAGCAGGGGCAGCCTTATGAACACTGAAGCTTTCTTT
>.|TRBV5-4|TRBJ2-7|.
CASSKSGGRDEQYF
TGTGCCAGCAGCAAGTCCGGGGGAAGGGACGAGCAGTACTTC
>.|TRBV10-3|TRBJ2-3|.
CAIAGEDTQYF
TGTGCCATAGCCGGGGAGGATACGCAGTATTTT
>.|TRBV5-4|TRBJ2-6|.
CASSWGESSGANVLTF
TGTGCCAGCAGCTGGGGGGAGAGCTCTGGGGCCAACGTCCTGACTTTC
>.|TRBV19|TRBJ1-1|.
CASSPNLGVNTEAFF
TGTGCCAGTAGCCCGAACCTCGGGGTGAACACTGAAGCTTTCTTT
>.|TRBV7-2|TRBJ2-1|.
CASSLEQRAVFF
TGTGCCAGCAGCTTAGAGCAGCGGGCGGTGTTCTTC
>.|TRBV5-4|TRBJ2-7|TRBD1
CASSLSPRQGMGEQYF
TGTGCCAGCAGCTTAAGTCCGAGACAGGGTATGGGGGAGCAGTACTTC
>.|TRBV11-2|TRBJ2-5|TRBD2
CASSIGERGHQETQYF
TGTGCCAGCAGCATAGGGGAGCGGGGGCACCAAGAGACCCAGTACTTC
>once|TRBV5-1|TRBJ1-1|.
CASSSDGWTTEAFF
TGCGCCAGCAGCTCGGACGGATGGACAACTGAAGCTTTCTTT
>.|TRBV5-1|TRBJ2-7|.
CASSRGGAYEQYF
TGCGCCAGCAGCAGGGGGGGTGCCTACGAGCAGTACTTC
>.|TRBV27|TRBJ1-5|TRBD1
CASSYNSGQGARQPQHF
TGTGCCAGCAGTTATAATTCGGGACAGGGGGCAAGACAGCCCCAGCATTTT
>medium-sized|TRBV10-3|TRBJ2-7|TRBD2
CAVAPGLAGDEQYF
TGTGCCGTAGCCCCGGGACTAGCGGGAGACGAGCAGTACTTC
>.|TRBV11-3|TRBJ2-1|TRBD2
CASSLVRGGYNEQFF
TGTGCCAGCAGCTTAGTTCGCGGGGGCTACAATGAGCAGTTCTTC
>.|TRBV30|TRBJ1-1|.
CAWTHIQGEAFF
TGTGCCTGGACCCACATTCAGGGAGAAGCTTTCTTT
>few|TRBV2|TRBJ1-1|.
CASSEVGGNTEAFF
TGTGCCAGCAGTGAAGTAGGCGGGAACACTGAAGCTTTCTTT
>.|TRBV6-1|TRBJ2-1|TRBD2
CASAGTKNPYNEQFF
TGTGCCAGTGCCGGGACTAAAAATCCCTACAATGAGCAGTTCTTC
>.|TRBV6-6|TRBJ2-5|TRBD2
CASSFRGGWQETQYF
TGTGCCAGCAGTTTCCGGGGGGGCTGGCAAGAGACCCAGTACTTC
>.|TRBV19|TRBJ1-5|.
CASMLGARGQPQHF
TGTGCCAGTATGCTGGGGGCGCGAGGTCAGCCCCAGCATTTT
>.|TRBV5-5|TRBJ1-1|TRBD1
CASSTDREWEAFF
TGTGCCAGCAGTACCGACAGGGAGTGGGAAGCTTTCTTT
>once|TRBV6-6|TRBJ1-2|.
CASSYDKIYGYTF
TGTGCCAGCAGTTACGACAAGATCTATGGCTACACCTTC
>.|TRBV20-1|TRBJ1-2|TRBD1
CSAGTGVGYTF
TGCAGTGCGGGGACAGGGGTAGGCTACACCTTC
>few|TRBV7-6|TRBJ1-2|TRBD1
CASSLEVRDRGYSGNYGYTF
TGTGCCAGCAGCTTAGAGGTCCGGGACAGGGGGTATTCGGGTAACTATGGCTACACCTTC
>.|TRBV5-8|TRBJ2-3|.
CASSLSGREKVTQYF
TGTGCCAGCAGCTTGTCTGGTCGGGAGAAGGTTACGCAGTATTTT
>.|TRBV16|TRBJ1-2|.
CASSQSVGAGYGYTF
TGTGCCAGCAGCCAATCTGTGGGCGCCGGTTATGGCTACACCTTC
>.|TRBV4-1|TRBJ1-2|.
CASSQDRGHGYTF
TGCGCCAGCAGCCAAGACCGCGGTCATGGCTACACCTTC
>.|TRBV30|TRBJ2-7|.
CAWSVQWQGIYEQYF
TGTGCCTGGAGTGTACAGTGGCAGGGGATCTACGAGCAGTACTTC
>.|TRBV18|TRBJ1-5|TRBD1
CASSPIDRGGNQPQHF
TGTGCCAGCTCACCCATTGACAGGGGCGGCAATCAGCCCCAGCATTTT
>.|TRBV7-6|TRBJ2-4|.
CASSPRGRGNIQYF
TGTGCCAGCAGCCCCCGGGGTAGGGGGAACATTCAGTACTTC
>few|TRBV30|TRBJ1-1|.
CAWSLFRVLNTEAFF
TGTGCCTGGAGCCTTTTCAGGGTCCTGAACACTGAAGCTTTCTTT
>.|TRBV19|TRBJ2-5|TRBD2
CASSSAGGVRETQYF
TGTGCCAGTAGTTCCGCCGGGGGGGTTCGTGAGACCCAGTACTTC
>.|TRBV5-5|TRBJ2-7|TRBD1
CASSLGQGFIGRDYEQYF
TGTGCCAGCAGCTTGGGACAGGGTTTCATCGGACGGGACTACGAGCAGTACTTC
>.|TRBV27|TRBJ1-5|TRBD1
CASSPDRVGNQPQHF
TGTGCCAGCAGTCCAGACAGGGTTGGCAATCAGCCCCAGCATTTT
>.|TRBV4-2|TRBJ2-2|.
CASSQVQSGELFF
TGTGCCAGCAGCCAAGTCCAGTCCGGGGAGCTGTTTTTT
>.|TRBV18|TRBJ1-5|TRBD1
CASSRDRNQPQHF
TGTGCCAGCTCAAGGGACAGGAATCAGCCCCAGCATTTT
>few|TRBV7-9|TRBJ1-1|.
CASSLAEVLNTEAFF
TGTGCCAGCAGCTTAGCGGAGGTTCTGAACACTGAAGCTTTCTTT
>.|TRBV15|TRBJ1-2|TRBD1
CATSRDGGQGRAYGYTF
TGTGCCACCAGCAGAGATGGCGGACAGGGAAGGGCCTATGGCTACACCTTC
>few|TRBV11-2|TRBJ1-2|.
CASSLAGGGYGYTF
TGTGCCAGCAGCTTAGCGGGGGGCGGCTATGGCTACACCTTC
>.|TRBV7-2|TRBJ2-2|.
CASSLDSRRGLTGELFF
TGTGCCAGCAGCTTAGATTCCAGGAGGGGTCTAACCGGGGAGCTGTTTTTT